The present T cell receptor (beta chain) was sequenced within a study of shared clonotypes between healthy human individuals. Turning to this clone: Its antigen remains unknown.

CD45RA+ naive and CD45RA-negative memory subsets were separated from CD4+ cells. Some clones are missing from TCRdb's copy, which holds only in-frame ones; the method was immunoSEQ multiplex PCR. This table has nearly 750,000 clones, 55% to 80% appearing once. Findings of the study overall: The four-donor shared clonotypes exceeded non-shared clonotypes in generation probability, with non-shared ones scoring lower.

The germline V gene has CDR1 SGHVS and CDR2 FNYEAQ. CDR3 length equals 13 residues. V shed 1 base and J shed 6 bases, with 10 bases lying between them. The TCR was taken from a woman younger than 45 in good health. The chain links TRBV7-6 to TRBJ2-7; weak D call: TRBD2 (6 bases). Material for sequencing was memory CD4+ T cells sorted from blood. This sample's subset: CD45RA-negative fraction. CDR3 nucleotide sequence: TGTGCCAGCAGCTTAGGACTGGAGGGCGAGCAGTACTTC. Protein sequence: CASSLGLEGEQYF.